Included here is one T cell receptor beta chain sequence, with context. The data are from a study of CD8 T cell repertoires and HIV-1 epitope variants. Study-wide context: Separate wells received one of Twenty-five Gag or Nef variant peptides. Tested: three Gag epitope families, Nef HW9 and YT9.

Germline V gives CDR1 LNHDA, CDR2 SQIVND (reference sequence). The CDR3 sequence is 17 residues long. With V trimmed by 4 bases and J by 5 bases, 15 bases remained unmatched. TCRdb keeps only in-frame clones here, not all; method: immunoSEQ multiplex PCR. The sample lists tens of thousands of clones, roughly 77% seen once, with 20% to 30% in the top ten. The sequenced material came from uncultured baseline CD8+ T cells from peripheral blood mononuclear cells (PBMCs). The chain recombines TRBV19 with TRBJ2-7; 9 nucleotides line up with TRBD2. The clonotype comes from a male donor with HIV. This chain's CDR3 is CASSTPTSGTSTNEQYF. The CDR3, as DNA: TGTGCCAGTAGTACGCCAACTTCCGGGACTAGCACTAACGAGCAGTACTTC.